This paragraph covers one T cell receptor beta chain sequence. At least ten counts were recorded for this clonotype. What antigen it recognizes has not been identified. Within one base of it there is no much larger clone, and no base qualities were kept. Amplification of TCR beta CDR3 regions was carried out from RNA transcripts. For the first round of RT-PCR on the TCR CDR3, the HTBI primer set was used together with the Qiagen OneStep RT-PCR kit. A second multiplex PCR round built the libraries, followed by size selection and purification. The libraries were sequenced on an Illumina HiSeq2000 using paired-end 100 bp reads. From the authors' description of their analysis: Raw data were processed with SOAPnuke, discarding reads with adapters, uncalled bases, mean Phred below 15, or no exact constant-primer or identifier match. High-quality paired reads were merged using COPE v1.2.5, and each unique nucleotide sequence was defined as a clonotype. MiTCR v1.1 was used to align clonotypes to the IMGT TRBV, TRBD and TRBJ reference segments. The analysis included only V-J combinations with a frequency above 0.0001, which together covered roughly 99% of the repertoires. A TCS score was defined as the ratio of F50 (clonal expansion) to E x V (chaos), with BLOSUM62-based TCRdist applied between CDR3 peptides within each V-J. Welch's t-statistics and random forest reduced several hundred V-J features to around 14, which were used in a naive Bayes classifier (R e1071). Clones were called with MiXCR by TCRdb after fastp trimmed the public reads at Q25, and only in-frame beta chains were retained. A single entry per CDR3 protein holds the most common genes and DNA from its merged rows. In this record, the V and J calls reflect TCRdb's handling and not the investigators' own analysis. This sample gives 200,000 to 250,000 distinct CDR3 sequences in total; under 20% of them show up just once. In total, the top ten clones hold roughly 53% of the sample.

The entry originates in a study of T cells in Graves' hyperthyroidism and ophthalmopathy (dated by TCRdb to between 2018 and 2021). At the level of the whole study: Peripheral blood samples were taken at initial diagnosis, before any treatment was given. The 100 discovery patients were divided at random into training and test sets in a 7:3 ratio. A discovery cohort of about a hundred patients, roughly 45 with Graves' ophthalmopathy and 57 with stable Graves' hyperthyroidism, was used to find distinguishing TCR V-J signatures. Thyroid tissue and blood T-cell repertoires from more than five Graves' hyperthyroidism patients were also compared in the study. After blood sampling, hyperthyroidism patients were treated with methimazole at a starting dose of 30 mg daily, and ophthalmopathy patients were treated with high-dose intravenous methylprednisolone. According to the paper, TCR Vbeta CDR3 sequencing was carried out on 120 to 150 peripheral blood samples, which came from 40 to 45 ophthalmopathy, some 73 hyperthyroidism and roughly 17 progressor patients. An independent validation cohort of about 20 hyperthyroidism patients and over 15 patients who later progressed to ophthalmopathy tested prospective prediction of ophthalmopathy. Study-wide conclusions, independent of this receptor: A 13 V-J signature model separated ophthalmopathy from stable hyperthyroidism, with just over 85% sensitivity and just under 84% specificity in cross-validation and 80%/75% in testing. In validation, the model predicted progression to ophthalmopathy a median of about 6.5 months before onset, with approximately 71% sensitivity and roughly 73% specificity. Blood samples also contained most of the expanded thyroid clonotypes (frequency above 0.001), which suggests that blood repertoires may reflect thyroid immune responses. No statistical method was used to set the sample size in advance, and investigators knew the group allocation.

Sequences MNHEY (CDR1) and SVGEGT (CDR2) are obtained from the germline V gene. The junction carries 13 bases between V and J, which are trimmed by 5 bases and 5 bases respectively. The CDR3 holds 14 amino acids from the cysteine to the phenylalanine. Kept here is only the CDR3 DNA, which spans 42 bases and is read in frame from base 1. Stable Graves' hyperthyroidism was defined as the absence of progression to ophthalmopathy over 18 months of follow-up. Hyperthyroidism patients were newly diagnosed, with disease duration under 2 months, and aged 18 to 65 years. Exclusion was applied to patients with uncontrolled infections, other autoimmune diseases, pregnancy or lactation. Diagnoses were established on the basis of clinical symptoms, serum thyroxine and TRAb, thyroid ultrasound, and orbital computed tomography. Ficoll-Paque density gradient centrifugation was used to isolate PBMCs from 8 to 10 ml of fresh peripheral blood. Total RNA was extracted with Trizol reagent, and quality was checked on an Agilent 2100 Bioanalyzer.

The sequence was obtained from a man between 45 and 60 years old with Graves' hyperthyroidism. The sequencing sample was made of blood. The sequence joins TRBV6-2 or TRBV6-3 to TRBJ1-5; tentative D gene TRBD1, with 5 bases matching. The DNA sequence is as follows: TGTGCCAGCAGTCCGCGACAGACCGATCAGCCCCAGCATTTT. It specifies CASSPRQTDQPQHF.